The rows below give T cell receptor beta chains drawn from one sample of a study of blood T cell repertoires in COVID-19. Sequencing used immunoSEQ multiplex PCR; TCRdb keeps in-frame clones, though not all of them. The table has 130,000 to 150,000 clones, about 80% seen once; the top ten hold about 3%. The specimen was peripheral blood. These receptors came from an elderly woman with acute or convalescent COVID-19. CDR3s include the opening cysteine and the closing phenylalanine or tryptophan. The order of the fields is clone size, CDR3 length, J gene, V gene, D gene, CDR3 protein, CDR3 DNA. The D gene is left open where the match is weak. The size field is filled for only some rows; it gives once, few, many or a size class.

- | 18 | TRBJ2-2 | TRBV7-9 | - | CASSLGRLPQTNTGELFF | TGTGCCAGCAGCTTGGGGAGACTTCCGCAGACGAACACCGGGGAGCTGTTTTTT
once | 11 | TRBJ2-1 | TRBV12-3/TRBV12-4 | - | CASSLINEQFF | TGTGCCAGCAGCCTTATCAATGAGCAGTTCTTC
- | 12 | TRBJ1-1 | TRBV12-3/TRBV12-4 | - | CASSYGDTEAFF | TGTGCCAGCAGTTACGGGGACACTGAAGCTTTCTTT
few | 13 | TRBJ1-2 | TRBV24-1 | - | CATSAGQARGYTF | TGTGCCACCAGCGCCGGACAAGCTCGGGGCTACACCTTC
- | 15 | TRBJ1-1 | TRBV7-9 | - | CASSPGRGSDTEAFF | TGTGCCAGCAGCCCGGGTAGGGGGTCGGACACTGAAGCTTTCTTT
- | 18 | TRBJ1-6 | TRBV4-1 | - | CASSQVDTSSSYNSPLHF | TGCGCCAGCAGCCAGGTTGACACGTCGAGCTCCTATAATTCACCCCTCCACTTT
- | 15 | TRBJ1-6 | TRBV2 | - | CASTPAGYSVSPLHF | TGTGCCAGCACCCCCGCTGGTTATTCGGTTTCACCCCTCCACTTT
- | 14 | TRBJ2-7 | TRBV5-5 | - | CASSPGNGFYEQYF | TGTGCCAGCAGCCCAGGAAACGGATTCTACGAGCAGTACTTC
- | 15 | TRBJ1-2 | TRBV9 | TRBD1 | CASSRDRGRFYGYTF | TGTGCCAGCAGCCGCGACAGGGGGCGCTTCTATGGCTACACCTTC
few | 13 | TRBJ1-6 | TRBV14 | - | CASSPRLNSPLHF | TGTGCCAGCAGCCCCAGGCTGAATTCACCCCTCCACTTT
- | 16 | TRBJ2-1 | TRBV11-3 | TRBD2 | CASSSHQAGGDNEQFF | TGTGCCAGCAGCTCCCACCAGGCGGGGGGAGACAATGAGCAGTTCTTC
- | 13 | TRBJ1-2 | TRBV5-4 | TRBD1 | CASRHDRGYGYTF | TGTGCCAGCAGGCATGACAGGGGTTATGGCTACACCTTC
- | 15 | TRBJ1-1 | TRBV2 | - | CASSEDRWGNTEAFF | TGTGCCAGCAGTGAAGACAGGTGGGGGAACACTGAAGCTTTCTTT
- | 18 | TRBJ1-5 | TRBV6-1 | TRBD1 | CASSAVLPGQGAGQPQHF | TGTGCCAGCAGTGCCGTTCTCCCGGGACAGGGGGCCGGTCAGCCCCAGCATTTT
many | 15 | TRBJ1-6 | TRBV19 | TRBD1 | CASMSGTGGSSPLHF | TGTGCCAGTATGTCCGGGACAGGGGGCTCTTCACCCCTCCACTTT
- | 15 | TRBJ2-3 | TRBV5-1 | TRBD2 | CASRGGTDPADTQYF | TGCGCCAGCCGGGGGGGGACGGACCCAGCGGATACGCAGTATTTT
- | 17 | TRBJ2-1 | TRBV19 | TRBD2 | CATPPRLADSSYNEQFF | TGTGCCACCCCACCCCGACTAGCGGATAGCTCCTACAATGAGCAGTTCTTC
- | 17 | TRBJ1-4 | TRBV25-1 | - | CASSDLLSGDGNEKLFF | TGTGCCAGCAGTGACCTACTGTCGGGTGATGGAAATGAAAAACTGTTTTTT
many | 18 | TRBJ1-1 | TRBV7-3 | TRBD1 | CASSLVGTALGGDTEAFF | TGTGCCAGCAGCTTAGTTGGGACAGCCCTAGGTGGGGACACTGAAGCTTTCTTT
- | 14 | TRBJ1-6 | TRBV29-1 | - | CSVRYASENSPLHF | TGCAGCGTTAGGTATGCCAGCGAGAATTCACCCCTCCACTTT
few | 18 | TRBJ1-2 | TRBV19 | TRBD1 | CASSPYASGQGIVYGYTF | TGTGCCAGTAGTCCATATGCATCCGGACAGGGGATAGTCTATGGCTACACCTTC
- | 14 | TRBJ1-2 | TRBV2 | - | CASSESRWRYGYTF | TGTGCCAGCAGTGAGAGCCGGTGGCGGTATGGCTACACCTTC
- | 14 | TRBJ1-1 | TRBV19 | - | CASSIWGGVTEAFF | TGTGCCAGTAGTATTTGGGGGGGCGTAACTGAAGCTTTCTTT
- | 17 | TRBJ2-5 | TRBV5-1 | TRBD2 | CASSLSPSGGAQETQYF | TGCGCCAGCAGCTTGTCCCCGAGCGGGGGGGCTCAAGAGACCCAGTACTTC
- | 12 | TRBJ2-7 | TRBV7-3 | - | CASSLGREEQYF | TGTGCCAGCAGCTTAGGCAGGGAAGAGCAGTACTTC
- | 19 | TRBJ1-5 | TRBV7-8 | TRBD1 | CASSLLPQGADISNQPQHF | TGTGCCAGCAGCTTACTGCCTCAGGGGGCTGATATTAGCAATCAGCCCCAGCATTTT
- | 13 | TRBJ1-2 | TRBV5-1 | - | CASSNLLTGGYTF | TGCGCCAGCAGCAACCTCCTGACAGGTGGCTACACCTTC
- | 14 | TRBJ1-1 | TRBV9 | - | CASTREAASTEAFF | TGTGCCAGCACTCGTGAGGCCGCAAGCACTGAAGCTTTCTTT
- | 13 | TRBJ2-7 | TRBV5-5 | TRBD1 | CASSLDRGREQYF | TGTGCCAGCAGCTTGGACAGGGGGCGCGAGCAGTACTTC
few | 16 | TRBJ2-2 | TRBV19 | - | CASSIGRAASTGELFF | TGTGCCAGTAGTATTGGGCGGGCGGCCTCCACCGGGGAGCTGTTTTTT
- | 16 | TRBJ2-1 | TRBV7-2 | TRBD2 | CASSSLAGGVNNEQFF | TGTGCCAGCAGCTCGTTAGCGGGGGGTGTGAACAATGAGCAGTTCTTC
- | 15 | TRBJ1-1 | TRBV18 | - | CASSRPGGGNTEAFF | TGTGCCAGCTCACGACCCGGTGGCGGGAACACTGAAGCTTTCTTT
- | 12 | TRBJ1-2 | TRBV5-4 | - | CASSSDSYGYTF | TGTGCCAGCAGCTCTGACAGTTATGGCTACACCTTC
- | 15 | TRBJ2-5 | TRBV5-8 | - | CASSARRVGSETQYF | TGTGCCAGCAGCGCCCGGAGGGTGGGGAGCGAGACCCAGTACTTC